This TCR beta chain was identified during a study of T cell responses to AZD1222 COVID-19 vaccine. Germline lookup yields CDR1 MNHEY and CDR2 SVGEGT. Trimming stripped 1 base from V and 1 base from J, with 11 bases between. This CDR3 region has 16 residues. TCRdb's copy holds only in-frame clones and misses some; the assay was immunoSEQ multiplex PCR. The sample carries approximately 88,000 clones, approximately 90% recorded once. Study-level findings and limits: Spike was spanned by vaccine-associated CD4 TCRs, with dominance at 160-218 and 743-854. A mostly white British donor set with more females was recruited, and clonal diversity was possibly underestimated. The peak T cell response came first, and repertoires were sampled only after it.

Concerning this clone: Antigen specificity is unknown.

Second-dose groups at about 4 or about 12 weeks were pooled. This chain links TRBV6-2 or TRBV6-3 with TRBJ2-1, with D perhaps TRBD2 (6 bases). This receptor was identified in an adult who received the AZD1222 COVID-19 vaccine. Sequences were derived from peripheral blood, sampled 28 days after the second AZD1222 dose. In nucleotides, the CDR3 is TGTGCCAGCAGTTACTACGCGGGGAAATCCTACAATGAGCAGTTCTTC. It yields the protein CASSYYAGKSYNEQFF.